The next 17 T cell receptor beta chains were all read from a single sample in a study of T cell repertoires in cytomegalovirus infection. TCRdb recomputed calls from the reads with MiXCR, one row per CDR3 protein. The sample lists over 450,000 distinct CDR3 sequences; around 11% were seen once. Sequenced sample: PBMCs. The receptors derive from a human donor in good health (CMV status not recorded). Some clones in this sample may be carry-over from other donors' samples.

This clonotype came up many times. J is TRBJ1-2 and V is TRBV12-3 or TRBV12-4; D call uncertain. The CDR3 is 15 residues long. Trimming took off 6 bases at V and 2 bases at J, with 16 bases between the two ends. Written as DNA, the CDR3 is TGTGCCAGCAGACCCAGGACGAGCTTCAACTATGGCTACACCTTC. Protein product: CASRPRTSFNYGYTF.

This clonotype has a single count. Sequence at one end of the junction differs from germline and may be a read error. The chain uses TRBV6-6 and TRBJ2-5; a weak D match, TRBD2 (6 bases). CDR1 is MNHNY, CDR2 SVGAGI, per germline (reference sequence). The CDR3 has 16 residues. As DNA, the CDR3 is TGTGCCAGCAGTTACTCGTTCCCGACTAGAGTAGAGACCCAGTGCTTC. It encodes CASSYSFPTRVETQCF.

This clonotype has at least ten counts. The V call is TRBV7-2, the J call TRBJ2-5; 7 bases agree with TRBD1. V lost 1 base and J lost 1; bases outside the gene matches: 6. This CDR3 is built from 16 residues. Germline CDR1 and CDR2: SGHTA and FQGNSA. The CDR3 DNA is TGTGCCAGCAGCTTAGAAGGGGGCAGGTTCCAAGAGACCCAGTACTTC. Amino acid sequence: CASSLEGGRFQETQYF.

CDR3 coding DNA: TGTGCCAGCAGGAGGAGTCCGGGACTAGTTCGCATGCAGACCCAGTACTTC. It is translated as CASRRSPGLVRMQTQYF. The V and J genes are TRBV11-2 and TRBJ2-5; 8 bases map to TRBD2. From germline, CDR1 is SGHAT and CDR2 FQNNGV. CDR3 length equals 17 residues. The ends lost 6 bases at V and 6 bases at J; junction bases unmatched: 18. Complete variable domain (other parts from reference TRBV11-2 and TRBJ2-5): EAGVAQSPRYKIIEKRQSVAFWCNPISGHATLYWYQQILGQGPKLLIQFQNNGVVDDSQLPKDRFSAERLKGVDSTLKIQPAKLEDSAVYLCASRRSPGLVRMQTQYFGPGTRLLVL.

In this sample, this clonotype turned up many times. This chain links TRBV7-9 with TRBJ2-7; 7 bases align to TRBD2. The V gene end was trimmed by 5 bases and the J gene end by 4 bases; junction bases not matched to a gene: 8. The germline gives CDR1 SEHNR, CDR2 FQNEAQ (reference sequence). This CDR3 contains 14 residues. As DNA, the CDR3 is TGTGCCAGCAGCCTACGGGACTACCCGTACGAGCAGTACTTC. It encodes CASSLRDYPYEQYF.

This clonotype was recorded at least ten times. V is TRBV20-1 and J is TRBJ2-1, with 9 bases that match TRBD2. Germline V CDR1 and CDR2: DFQATT, SNEGSKA (reference sequence). The CDR3 is 13 amino acids. V lost 1 base, J lost 10 bases, and 5 bases stayed unmatched. CDR3 amino acids: CSARARAGGEQFF. CDR3 bases: TGCAGTGCTAGAGCCCGAGCGGGAGGCGAGCAGTTCTTC.

The gene calls are TRBV7-6 and TRBJ2-1; D might be TRBD1 (6 bases). Trimming cost V 1 base and J 0 bases, with 19 bases left between them. CDR1 is SGHVS and CDR2 is FNYEAQ in the germline V gene. The CDR3 consists of 19 residues. The CDR3 reads CASSLGSLVGARSYNEQFF. The CDR3 nucleotides read TGTGCCAGCAGCTTAGGGAGTCTTGTGGGGGCCCGCTCCTACAATGAGCAGTTCTTC.

This clonotype was counted many times. This rearrangement joins TRBV19 to TRBJ2-6; D is possibly TRBD1 or TRBD2 (5 bases each). Germline V gene sequence: CDR1 LNHDA, CDR2 SQIVND (reference sequence). Trimming cost V 5 bases and J 0 bases, with 8 bases left between them. This CDR3 comprises 15 residues. This chain's CDR3 is CASSRDASGANVLTF. The CDR3 region has the DNA TGTGCCAGTAGTCGGGACGCCTCTGGGGCCAACGTCCTGACTTTC.

This clonotype was found many times. The CDR3 DNA is TGCAGTGCTAGAGATATATTGACTAGCGGAGATCTAGCCAAAAACATTCAGTACTTC. It is translated as CSARDILTSGDLAKNIQYF. The chain employs TRBV20-1 and TRBJ2-4, with TRBD2 matching over 9 bases. The CDR3 is 19 residues long. The J segment lost 0 bases and the V segment lost 0 bases, leaving 12 bases of the junction unmatched. Per the germline V gene, CDR1 is DFQATT and CDR2 is SNEGSKA (reference sequence).

V is TRBV12-5 and J is TRBJ2-1; no reliable D call. The V end was cut by 6 bases, the J end by 7 bases, with 10 bases between. The CDR3 has 12 amino acids. Germline CDR1 and CDR2: LGHNT and FRNRAP. In nucleotides, the CDR3 is TGTGCTAGTGGCCCTACCTGGAATGAGCAGTTCTTC. Protein: CASGPTWNEQFF.

The rearrangement links TRBV29-1 to TRBJ2-1, with 13 bases matching TRBD2. The junction had 4 bases not matched to a gene; V was cut back by 1 base and J by 4 bases. CDR1 and CDR2 from the germline V gene are SQVTM and ANQGSEA. The CDR3 contains 16 residues. CDR3 residues: CSVEGLAGGPYNEQFF. CDR3 coding DNA: TGCAGCGTTGAAGGACTAGCGGGAGGTCCTTACAATGAGCAGTTCTTC.

The V and J genes are TRBV20-1 and TRBJ2-2; a weak D match, TRBD2 (5 bases). V was shortened by 7 bases and J by 0 bases, with 9 bases between the two germline ends. The germline CDR1 and CDR2 sequences are DFQATT and SNEGSKA (reference sequence). The CDR3 length is 13 residues. The CDR3 sequence is CSVPSSNTGELFF. DNA of the CDR3: TGCAGTGTGCCTAGCTCGAACACCGGGGAGCTGTTTTTT.

This clonotype was detected many times. V gene TRBV28 combines with J gene TRBJ2-3, with D tentatively TRBD2 (7 bases). In germline, CDR1 is MDHEN, CDR2 SYDVKM. The CDR3 contains 17 residues. Trimming took off 1 base at V and 2 bases at J, with 16 bases between the two ends. CDR3 bases: TGTGCCAGCAGTTTATTTTACAGGGCGGGGGACACAGATACGCAGTATTTT. It translates to CASSLFYRAGDTDTQYF.

This sequence joins TRBV6-1 and TRBJ2-3, with 7 positions matching TRBD1. The CDR3 runs 14 residues. Unmatched junction bases numbered 3, after V lost 6 bases and J lost 0 bases. The germline V gene encodes CDR1 MNHNS and CDR2 SASEGT. CDR3 in amino acids: CASSTGVSTDTQYF. CDR3 in DNA: TGTGCCAGCAGCACAGGGGTGAGCACAGATACGCAGTATTTT.

This clonotype was counted ten times or more. V gene TRBV6-1 combines with J gene TRBJ1-6; D is ambiguous. Germline assignment: CDR1 MNHNS and CDR2 SASEGT. V was cut by 8 bases and J by 2 bases, with 7 bases left in between. The CDR3 has 13 residues. This CDR3 reads CASGEPYNSPLHF. The CDR3 nucleotides read TGTGCCAGCGGGGAGCCCTATAATTCACCCCTCCACTTT.

This clonotype was picked up many times. The chain carries TRBV7-2 and TRBJ2-6; TRBD2 might be the D (5 bases). Between the trimmed V and J ends, which lost 5 bases and 0 bases, there was a span of 17 bases. Germline loops: CDR1 SGHTA, CDR2 FQGNSA. The CDR3 runs 18 residues. CDR3 DNA: TGTGCCAGCAGCCCCCGGACTGGGTTCAGCTCTGGGGCCAACGTCCTGACTTTC. The encoded protein is CASSPRTGFSSGANVLTF. The entire variable domain, with the rest obtained from reference TRBV7-2 and TRBJ2-6, is as follows: GAGVSQSPSNKVTEKGKDVELRCDPISGHTALYWYRQSLGQGLEFLIYFQGNSAPDKSGLPSDRFSAERTGGSVSTLTIQRTQQEDSAVYLCASSPRTGFSSGANVLTFGAGSRLTVL.

Many counts were recorded for this clonotype. The chain is built from TRBV5-1 and TRBJ2-2; D not certain. Between the trimmed V and J ends, which lost 4 bases and 1 base, there was a span of 11 bases. This CDR3 contains 15 residues. Germline values: CDR1 SGHRS, CDR2 YFSETQ. For the CDR3, the DNA is TGCGCCAGCAGCCTCCTGGTTGTGAACACCGGGGAGCTGTTTTTT. This encodes CASSLLVVNTGELFF.